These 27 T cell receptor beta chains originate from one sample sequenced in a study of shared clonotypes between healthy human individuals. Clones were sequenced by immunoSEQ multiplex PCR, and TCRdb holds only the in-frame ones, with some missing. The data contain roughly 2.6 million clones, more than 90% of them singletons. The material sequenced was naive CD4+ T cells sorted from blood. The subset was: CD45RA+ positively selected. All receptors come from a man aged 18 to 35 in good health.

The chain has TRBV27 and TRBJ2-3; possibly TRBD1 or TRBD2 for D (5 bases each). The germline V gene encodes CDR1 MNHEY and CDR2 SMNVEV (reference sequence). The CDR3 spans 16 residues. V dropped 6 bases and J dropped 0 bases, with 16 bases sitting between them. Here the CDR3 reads CASRPWGRGSTDTQYF. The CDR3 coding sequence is TGTGCCAGCAGGCCCTGGGGACGTGGCAGCACAGATACGCAGTATTTT.

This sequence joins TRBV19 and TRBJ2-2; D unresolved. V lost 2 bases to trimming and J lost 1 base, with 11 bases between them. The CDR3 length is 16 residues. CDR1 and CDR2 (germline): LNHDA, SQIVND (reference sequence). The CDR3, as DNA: TGTGCCAGTAGTATAATTGGGGTGGGGAACACCGGGGAGCTGTTTTTT. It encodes CASSIIGVGNTGELFF.

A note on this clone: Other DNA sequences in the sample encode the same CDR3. CDR3 sequence reads: CASSLSRETQYF. CDR3 nucleotides: TGTGCCAGCAGTTTGTCAAGGGAGACCCAGTACTTC. The chain is built from TRBV28 and TRBJ2-5; no firm D call. Germline-derived CDR1 and CDR2 are MDHEN and SYDVKM. Trimming pared 3 bases from V and 5 bases from J, leaving 7 bases between. The CDR3 consists of 12 residues.

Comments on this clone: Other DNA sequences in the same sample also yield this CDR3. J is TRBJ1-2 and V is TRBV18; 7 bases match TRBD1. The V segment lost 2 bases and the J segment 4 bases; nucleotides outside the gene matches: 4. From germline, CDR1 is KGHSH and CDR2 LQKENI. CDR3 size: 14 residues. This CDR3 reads CASSPSRDSYGYTF. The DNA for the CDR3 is TGTGCCAGCTCACCAAGCCGGGACAGCTATGGCTACACCTTC.

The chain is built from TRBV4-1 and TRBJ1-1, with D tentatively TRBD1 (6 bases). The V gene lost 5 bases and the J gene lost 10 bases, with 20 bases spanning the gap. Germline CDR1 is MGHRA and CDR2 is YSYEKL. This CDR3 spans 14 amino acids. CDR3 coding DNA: TGCGCCAGCAGCACGTTACCCGAGCAGGGGAGAGCTTTCTTT. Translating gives CASSTLPEQGRAFF.

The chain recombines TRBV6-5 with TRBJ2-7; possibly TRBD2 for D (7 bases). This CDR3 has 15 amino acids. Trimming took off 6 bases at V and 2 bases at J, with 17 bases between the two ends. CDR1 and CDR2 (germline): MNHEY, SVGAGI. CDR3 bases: TGTGCCAGCAGCCCCAGAGGCGGGGGCACCTACGAGCAGTACTTC. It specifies CASSPRGGGTYEQYF.

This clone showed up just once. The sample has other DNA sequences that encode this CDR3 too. The CDR3, as DNA: TGTGCCTGGAGCGATTTTGGACAGGGGCATGGCTACACCTTC. It is translated as CAWSDFGQGHGYTF. The chain combines TRBV30 with TRBJ1-2; 9 bases are a match to TRBD1. Losses at the gene ends were 3 bases for V and 6 bases for J; bases not matched to a gene: 8. Germline loops: CDR1 GTSNPN, CDR2 SVGIG (reference sequence). The CDR3 is made up of 14 amino acids. Supplemented by reference TRBV30 and TRBJ1-2, the full variable domain reads SQTIHQWPATLVQPVGSPLSLECTVEGTSNPNLYWYRQAAGRGLQLLFYSVGIGQISSEVPQNLSASRPQDRQFILSSKKLLLSDSGFYLCAWSDFGQGHGYTFGSGTRLTVV.

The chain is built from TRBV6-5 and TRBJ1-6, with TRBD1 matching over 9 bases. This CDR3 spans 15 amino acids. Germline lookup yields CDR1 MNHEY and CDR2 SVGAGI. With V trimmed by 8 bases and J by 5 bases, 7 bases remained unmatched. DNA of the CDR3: TGTGCCAGCCGGGAGAACAGGGGGCATAATTCACCCCTCCACTTT. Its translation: CASRENRGHNSPLHF.

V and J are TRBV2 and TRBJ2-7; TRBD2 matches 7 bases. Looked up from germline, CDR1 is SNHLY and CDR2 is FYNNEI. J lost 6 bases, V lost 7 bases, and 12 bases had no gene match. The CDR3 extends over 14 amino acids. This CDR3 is CASKQFAGVSEQYF. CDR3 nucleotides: TGTGCCAGCAAGCAGTTCGCGGGAGTCTCCGAGCAGTACTTC.

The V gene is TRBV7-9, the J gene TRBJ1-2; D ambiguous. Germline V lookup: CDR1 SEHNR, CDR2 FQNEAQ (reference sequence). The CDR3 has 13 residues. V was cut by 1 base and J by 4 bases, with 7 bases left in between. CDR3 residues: CASSLETSYGYTF. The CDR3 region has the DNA TGTGCCAGCAGCTTAGAAACGAGCTATGGCTACACCTTC.

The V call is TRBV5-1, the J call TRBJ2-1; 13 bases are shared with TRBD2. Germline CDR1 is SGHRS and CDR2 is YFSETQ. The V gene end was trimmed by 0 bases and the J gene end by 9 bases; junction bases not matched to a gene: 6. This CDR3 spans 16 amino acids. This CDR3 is CASSLATSGGAIEQFF. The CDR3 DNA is TGCGCCAGCAGCTTGGCCACTAGCGGGGGGGCCATTGAGCAGTTCTTC.

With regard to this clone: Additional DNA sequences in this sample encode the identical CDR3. The CDR3 here is CASSPGTSSYEQYF. DNA of the CDR3: TGTGCCAGCAGTCCCGGGACGTCGTCCTACGAGCAGTACTTC. This chain links TRBV6-6 with TRBJ2-7; D tentatively reads TRBD1 or TRBD2 (5 bases each). The germline V and J ends were trimmed by 5 bases and 1 base, with 12 bases remaining between them. In germline, CDR1 is MNHNY, CDR2 SVGAGI (reference sequence). CDR3 length: 14 residues.

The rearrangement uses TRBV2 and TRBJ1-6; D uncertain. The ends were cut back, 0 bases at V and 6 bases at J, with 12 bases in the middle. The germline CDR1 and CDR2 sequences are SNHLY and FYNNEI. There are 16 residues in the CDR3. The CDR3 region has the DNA TGTGCCAGCAGTGAAGCGCCCGGACGCGGTAATTCACCCCTCCACTTT. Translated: CASSEAPGRGNSPLHF.

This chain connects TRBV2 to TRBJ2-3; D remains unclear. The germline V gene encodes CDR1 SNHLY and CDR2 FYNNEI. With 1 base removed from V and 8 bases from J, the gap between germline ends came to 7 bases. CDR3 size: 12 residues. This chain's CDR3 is CASSEVSGTQYF. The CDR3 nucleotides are TGTGCCAGCAGTGAAGTCTCGGGTACGCAGTATTTT.

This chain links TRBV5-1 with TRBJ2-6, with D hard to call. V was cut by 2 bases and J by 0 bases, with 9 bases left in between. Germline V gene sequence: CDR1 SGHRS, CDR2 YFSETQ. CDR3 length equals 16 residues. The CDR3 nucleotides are TGCGCCAGCAGCTTTTGGCTTACCTCTGGGGCCAACGTCCTGACTTTC. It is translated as CASSFWLTSGANVLTF.

The CDR3 loop is CASSPTGRNTGELFF. The DNA for the CDR3 is TGTGCCAGCAGCCCCACTGGGAGGAACACCGGGGAGCTGTTTTTT. J is TRBJ2-2 and V is TRBV7-2, with D possibly TRBD2 on 5 matching bases. The CDR3 totals 15 residues. Germline CDR1 and CDR2: SGHTA and FQGNSA. V was trimmed by 5 bases and J by 1 base, leaving 11 bases between them.

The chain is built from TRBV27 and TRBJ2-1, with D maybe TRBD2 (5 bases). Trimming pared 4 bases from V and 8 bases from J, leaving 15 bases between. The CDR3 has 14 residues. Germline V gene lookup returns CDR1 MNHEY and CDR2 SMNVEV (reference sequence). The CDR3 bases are TGTGCCAGCAGTTCCTCCCGGGAAAGGGATGAGCAGTTCTTC. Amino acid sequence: CASSSSRERDEQFF.

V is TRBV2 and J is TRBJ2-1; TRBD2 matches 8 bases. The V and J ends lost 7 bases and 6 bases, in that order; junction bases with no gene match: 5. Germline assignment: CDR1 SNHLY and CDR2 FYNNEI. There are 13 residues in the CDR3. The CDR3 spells CASKYLAGNEQFF. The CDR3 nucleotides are TGTGCCAGCAAATATCTAGCGGGCAATGAGCAGTTCTTC.

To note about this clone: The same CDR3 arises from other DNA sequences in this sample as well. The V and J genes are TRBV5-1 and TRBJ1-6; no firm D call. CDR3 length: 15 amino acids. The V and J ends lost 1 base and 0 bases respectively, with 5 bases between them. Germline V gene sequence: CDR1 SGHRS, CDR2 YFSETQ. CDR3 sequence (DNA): TGCGCCAGCAGCTTGTCGAGCTCCTATAATTCACCCCTCCACTTT. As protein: CASSLSSSYNSPLHF.

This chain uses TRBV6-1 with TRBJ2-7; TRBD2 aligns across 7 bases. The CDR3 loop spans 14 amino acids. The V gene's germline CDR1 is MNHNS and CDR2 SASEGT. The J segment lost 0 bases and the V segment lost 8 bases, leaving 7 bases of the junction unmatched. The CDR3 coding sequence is TGTGCCAGCGCGGGAAGGGACTACTCCTACGAGCAGTACTTC. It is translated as CASAGRDYSYEQYF.

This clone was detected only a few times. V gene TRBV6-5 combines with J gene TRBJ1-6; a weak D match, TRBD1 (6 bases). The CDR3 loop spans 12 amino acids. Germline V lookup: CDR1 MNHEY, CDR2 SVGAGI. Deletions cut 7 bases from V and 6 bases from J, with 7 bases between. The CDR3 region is CASTRGNSPLHF. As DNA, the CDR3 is TGTGCCAGCACCAGGGGTAATTCACCCCTCCACTTT.

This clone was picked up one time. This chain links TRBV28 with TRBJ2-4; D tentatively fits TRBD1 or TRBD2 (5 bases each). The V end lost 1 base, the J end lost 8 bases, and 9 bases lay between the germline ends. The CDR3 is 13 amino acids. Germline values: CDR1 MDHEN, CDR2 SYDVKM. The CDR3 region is CASSLSLGDIQYF. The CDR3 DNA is TGTGCCAGCAGTTTATCCCTGGGGGACATTCAGTACTTC.

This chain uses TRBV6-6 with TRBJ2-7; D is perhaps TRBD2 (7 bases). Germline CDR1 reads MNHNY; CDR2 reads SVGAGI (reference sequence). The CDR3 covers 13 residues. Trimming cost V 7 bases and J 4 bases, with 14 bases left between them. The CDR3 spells CASNRGAGYEQYF. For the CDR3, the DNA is TGTGCCAGCAACCGGGGGGCGGGGTACGAGCAGTACTTC.

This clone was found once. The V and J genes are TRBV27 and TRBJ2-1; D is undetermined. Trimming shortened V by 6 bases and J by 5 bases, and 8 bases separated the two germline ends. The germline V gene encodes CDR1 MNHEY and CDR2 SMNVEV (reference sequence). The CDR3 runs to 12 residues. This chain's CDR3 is CASRSQHNEQFF. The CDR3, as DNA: TGTGCCAGCAGGTCCCAGCACAATGAGCAGTTCTTC.

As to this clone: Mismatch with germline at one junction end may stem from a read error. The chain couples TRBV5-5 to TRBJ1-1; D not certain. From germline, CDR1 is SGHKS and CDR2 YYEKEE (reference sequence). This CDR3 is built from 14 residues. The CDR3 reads CASSLDFMNTEAFF. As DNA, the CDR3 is TGTGCCAGCAGTTTGGACTTCATGAACACTGAAGCTTTCTTT.

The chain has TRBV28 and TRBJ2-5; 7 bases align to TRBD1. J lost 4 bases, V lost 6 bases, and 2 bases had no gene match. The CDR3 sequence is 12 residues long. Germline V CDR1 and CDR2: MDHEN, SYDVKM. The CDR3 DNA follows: TGTGCCAGCAGCGACAGGGTAGAGACCCAGTACTTC. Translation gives CASSDRVETQYF.

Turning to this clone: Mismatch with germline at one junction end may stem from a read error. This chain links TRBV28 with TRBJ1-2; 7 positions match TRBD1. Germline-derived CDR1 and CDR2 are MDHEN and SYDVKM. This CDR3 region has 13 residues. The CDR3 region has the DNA TGTGCCAGCAGTTTCGGACAGGTTTATGGCTGCACCTTC. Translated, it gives CASSFGQVYGCTF.